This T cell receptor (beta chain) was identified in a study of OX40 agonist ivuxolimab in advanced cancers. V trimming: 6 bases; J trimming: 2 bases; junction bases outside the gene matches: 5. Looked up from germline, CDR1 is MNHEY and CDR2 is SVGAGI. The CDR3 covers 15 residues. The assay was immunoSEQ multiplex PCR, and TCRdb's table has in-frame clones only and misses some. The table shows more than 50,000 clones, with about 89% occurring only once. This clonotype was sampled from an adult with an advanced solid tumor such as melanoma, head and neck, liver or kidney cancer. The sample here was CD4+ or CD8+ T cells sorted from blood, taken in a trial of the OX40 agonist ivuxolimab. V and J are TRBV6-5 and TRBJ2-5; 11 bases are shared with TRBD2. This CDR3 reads CASSRLAGGQETQYF. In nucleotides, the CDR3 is TGTGCCAGCAGCCGCCTAGCGGGGGGACAAGAGACCCAGTACTTC.